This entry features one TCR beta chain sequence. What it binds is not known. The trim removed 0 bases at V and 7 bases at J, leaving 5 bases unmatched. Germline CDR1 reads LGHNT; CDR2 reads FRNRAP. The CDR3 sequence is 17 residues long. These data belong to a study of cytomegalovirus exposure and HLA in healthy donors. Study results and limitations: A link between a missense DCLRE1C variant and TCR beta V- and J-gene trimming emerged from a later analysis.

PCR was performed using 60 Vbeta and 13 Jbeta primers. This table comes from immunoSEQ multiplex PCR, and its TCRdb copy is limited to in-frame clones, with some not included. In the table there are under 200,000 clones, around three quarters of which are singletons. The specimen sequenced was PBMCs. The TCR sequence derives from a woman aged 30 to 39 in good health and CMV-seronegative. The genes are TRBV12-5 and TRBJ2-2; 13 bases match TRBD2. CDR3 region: CASGLVTSGRAVGELFF. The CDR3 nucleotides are TGTGCTAGTGGTTTGGTAACTAGCGGGAGGGCCGTCGGGGAGCTGTTTTTT.